One sample yielded the 14 T cell receptor beta chains listed below, sequenced in a study of cytomegalovirus exposure and HLA in healthy donors. Amplification used 60 Vbeta primers and 13 Jbeta primers. The repertoire was sequenced with immunoSEQ multiplex PCR; TCRdb's copy has only in-frame clones and lacks some. In the table there are 150,000 to 200,000 clones, roughly 87% of which are singletons. Input material: PBMCs. Receptors were obtained from a girl in the first two years of life in good health and CMV-seronegative.

This clone occurred once. V gene TRBV6-1 combines with J gene TRBJ1-5, with D perhaps TRBD1 (6 bases). V lost 6 bases and J lost 5, with 17 bases in between. Germline assignment: CDR1 MNHNS and CDR2 SASEGT. The CDR3 is 15 residues long. CDR3 sequence reads: CASRRLQGMDQPQHF. The CDR3 DNA follows: TGTGCCAGCAGAAGGTTACAGGGAATGGATCAGCCCCAGCATTTT.

This clone was detected only once. The chain joins TRBV9 to TRBJ2-3, with 12 bases lining up with TRBD1. The V gene end was trimmed by 4 bases and the J gene end by 4 bases; junction bases not matched to a gene: 7. Germline-derived CDR1 and CDR2 are SGDLS and YYNGEE. The CDR3 is 16 residues long. The CDR3 DNA sequence: TGTGCCAGCAGCCCCCGGGACAGGGGGCCCCCAGATACGCAGTATTTT. Its protein product is CASSPRDRGPPDTQYF.

This CDR3 is CASSYSSGEYDYEQYF. CDR3 DNA sequence: TGTGCCAGCAGTTACTCGTCAGGGGAGTATGACTACGAGCAGTACTTC. The chain combines TRBV6-5 with TRBJ2-7, with D possibly TRBD1 on 6 matching bases. Germline V gives CDR1 MNHEY, CDR2 SVGAGI. CDR3 length: 16 residues. Trimming removed 0 bases at V and 3 bases at J, with 15 bases between.

The J gene is TRBJ1-2, the V gene TRBV5-1, with 8 bases matching TRBD1. J lost 8 bases, V lost 1 base, and 4 bases had no gene match. The CDR3 is 13 amino acids. Germline V gives CDR1 SGHRS, CDR2 YFSETQ. This chain's CDR3 is CASSLLQGAGYTF. The CDR3, as DNA: TGCGCCAGCAGCTTGTTGCAGGGGGCGGGCTACACCTTC.

This clone was detected only a few times. The chain combines TRBV5-1 with TRBJ1-2; TRBD1 might be the D (6 bases). The V gene lost 0 bases and the J gene lost 6 bases, with 15 bases spanning the gap. CDR3 length: 15 residues. From germline, CDR1 is SGHRS and CDR2 YFSETQ. The CDR3 nucleotides are TGCGCCAGCAGCTTGGAAACCACAGGGCAGGATGGCTACACCTTC. The encoded protein is CASSLETTGQDGYTF.

For the CDR3, the DNA is TGTGCCAGCTCACCATTCGCGGGCGCGGACACTGAAGCTTTCTTT. Amino acids: CASSPFAGADTEAFF. This chain uses TRBV18 with TRBJ1-1, with D uncertain. CDR1 KGHSH and CDR2 LQKENI come from the germline V gene. This CDR3 region has 15 residues. Trimming cost V 2 bases and J 3 bases, with 13 bases left between them.

The rearrangement links TRBV5-1 to TRBJ2-6, with a weak D call TRBD2 (6 bases). V was trimmed by 0 bases and J by 0 bases, leaving 7 bases between them. There are 16 residues in the CDR3. Per the germline V gene, CDR1 is SGHRS and CDR2 is YFSETQ. Here the CDR3 reads CASSLGGASGANVLTF. CDR3 DNA sequence: TGCGCCAGCAGCTTGGGCGGGGCCTCTGGGGCCAACGTCCTGACTTTC. The whole variable domain, filled in from reference TRBV5-1 and TRBJ2-6, reads KAGVTQTPRYLIKTRGQQVTLSCSPISGHRSVSWYQQTPGQGLQFLFEYFSETQRNKGNFPGRFSGRQFSNSRSEMNVSTLELGDSALYLCASSLGGASGANVLTFGAGSRLTVL.

The rearrangement joins TRBV7-3 to TRBJ2-3; 8 positions agree with TRBD1. Germline V gives CDR1 SGHTA, CDR2 FQGTGA. V was clipped by 3 bases and J by 1 base; unmatched bases: 0. This CDR3 comprises 14 residues. The CDR3 DNA reads as TGTGCCAGCAGCTTCAGGGGGCGCACAGATACGCAGTATTTT. Translated: CASSFRGRTDTQYF. Complete variable domain (other parts from reference TRBV7-3 and TRBJ2-3): GAGVSQTPSNKVTEKGKYVELRCDPISGHTALYWYRQSLGQGPEFLIYFQGTGAADDSGLPNDRFFAVRPEGSVSTLKIQRTERGDSAVYLCASSFRGRTDTQYFGPGTRLTVL.

V is TRBV7-9 and J is TRBJ1-3; no reliable D call. Germline V CDR1 and CDR2: SEHNR, FQNEAQ (reference sequence). This CDR3 has 18 residues. V was pared by 2 bases and J by 1 base, with 18 bases between. DNA for the CDR3: TGTGCCAGCAGCTTATCGACTCCTTCAAAGTATTCTGGAAACACCATATATTTT. Its protein is CASSLSTPSKYSGNTIYF.

The chain recombines TRBV4-2 with TRBJ1-3; the match to TRBD1 covers 7 bases. From germline, CDR1 is LGHNA and CDR2 YNFKEQ. This CDR3 is 15 amino acids long. The trim removed 5 bases at V and 2 bases at J, leaving 6 bases unmatched. The CDR3 nucleotides read TGTGCCAGCAGCGAGGGGGCTTCAACTGGAAACACCATATATTTT. It yields the protein CASSEGASTGNTIYF.

This clone was observed a handful of times. The chain combines TRBV7-9 with TRBJ2-3, with 7 bases identical to TRBD1. The CDR3 runs to 14 residues. CDR1 and CDR2 (germline): SEHNR, FQNEAQ (reference sequence). Unmatched junction bases numbered 3, after V lost 1 base and J lost 5 bases. The CDR3 sequence is CASSLGGGRDTQYF. Here the CDR3 DNA reads TGTGCCAGCAGCTTAGGAGGGGGCCGAGATACGCAGTATTTT.

This chain connects TRBV5-5 to TRBJ2-7; 7 nucleotides line up with TRBD2. V lost 7 bases, J lost 2 bases, and 6 bases stayed unmatched. The CDR3 has 13 residues. The germline V gene has CDR1 SGHKS and CDR2 YYEKEE (reference sequence). CDR3 DNA sequence: TGTGCCAGCTTCGGCCGGGAGGCCTACGAGCAGTACTTC. Amino acid sequence: CASFGREAYEQYF.

This chain connects TRBV19 to TRBJ2-7, with TRBD1 matching 9 bases. The germline V gene has CDR1 LNHDA and CDR2 SQIVND (reference sequence). The CDR3 runs to 13 residues. The V and J ends lost 7 bases and 6 bases, in that order; junction bases with no gene match: 7. The CDR3 spells CASKGQGPREQYF. CDR3 coding DNA: TGTGCCAGTAAGGGACAGGGCCCGCGCGAGCAGTACTTC. Variable domain in full (rest from reference TRBV19 and TRBJ2-7): DGGITQSPKYLFRKEGQNVTLSCEQNLNHDAMYWYRQDPGQGLRLIYYSQIVNDFQKGDIAEGYSVSREKKESFPLTVTSAQKNPTAFYLCASKGQGPREQYFGPGTRLTVT.

The chain links TRBV9 to TRBJ2-2; TRBD2 is a possible D gene (6 bases). Germline-derived CDR1 and CDR2 are SGDLS and YYNGEE. The CDR3 runs 13 residues. Trimming shortened V by 8 bases and J by 2 bases, and 10 bases separated the two germline ends. CDR3 sequence reads: CASVAANTGELFF. The CDR3 nucleotides read TGTGCCAGTGTAGCGGCTAACACCGGGGAGCTGTTTTTT.